Below, one T cell receptor (beta chain) is given with its context. Its antigen is undetermined. The CDR3 spans 14 residues. Trimming removed 8 bases from V and 2 bases from J; junction bases left unmatched: 7. Patients with ophthalmopathy all had a Clinical Activity Score of at least 3, a NOSPECS grade of at least 4 and duration under 3 months. The PBMCs studied were ones that came from 10 ml fresh peripheral blood. TCR beta CDR3 regions were amplified from RNA transcripts. Carried out on the TCR CDR3, a first-round RT-PCR used the HTBI primer set. TCRdb re-called the multiplex PCR reads through MiXCR, storing one row per CDR3 protein. Among 450,000 to 550,000 distinct CDR3 sequences, roughly a quarter were seen once, and the ten largest hold around 11%. This sample was taken from a study of T cells in Graves' hyperthyroidism and ophthalmopathy. Study-level results: Ophthalmopathy and stable hyperthyroidism were told apart by a 13 V-J model. Most thyroid-expanded clonotypes above 0.001 were also found in blood.

The chain joins TRBV12-3 or TRBV12-4 to TRBJ2-5, with 8 bases matching TRBD2. The clonotype originates from a woman aged 25 to 39 with Graves' ophthalmopathy. The sample taken for sequencing was blood. The CDR3 reads CASWAGGHQETQYF. The CDR3 DNA reads TGTGCCAGCTGGGCGGGAGGTCATCAAGAGACCCAGTACTTC.